The clone carrying this T cell receptor (beta chain) came up once. Its antigen is currently unknown. CDR1 is SGDLS and CDR2 is YYNGEE in the germline V gene. V gave up 0 bases and J gave up 4 bases; unmatched junction bases: 7. The CDR3 consists of 16 residues. The data were obtained in a study of vaccination effects on CD4 cells after COVID-19. Only in-frame clones appear in the TCRdb table, and some are missing; sequencing was by immunoSEQ multiplex PCR. Altogether about 66,000 clones are present, 55% to 75% being singletons, with the ten largest covering roughly 23%. After around 10 days in culture, the CD4+ T cells were isolated.

This specimen was CD4+ T cells from PBMCs cultured without peptide, taken before COVID-19 vaccination. This receptor was taken from a human donor who had a prior SARS-CoV-2 infection. The V and J genes are TRBV9 and TRBJ2-7; 10 bases align to TRBD2. The CDR3 loop reads CASSVAASGSIYEQYF. The CDR3 DNA sequence: TGTGCCAGCAGCGTAGCGGCTAGCGGGAGTATATACGAGCAGTACTTC.